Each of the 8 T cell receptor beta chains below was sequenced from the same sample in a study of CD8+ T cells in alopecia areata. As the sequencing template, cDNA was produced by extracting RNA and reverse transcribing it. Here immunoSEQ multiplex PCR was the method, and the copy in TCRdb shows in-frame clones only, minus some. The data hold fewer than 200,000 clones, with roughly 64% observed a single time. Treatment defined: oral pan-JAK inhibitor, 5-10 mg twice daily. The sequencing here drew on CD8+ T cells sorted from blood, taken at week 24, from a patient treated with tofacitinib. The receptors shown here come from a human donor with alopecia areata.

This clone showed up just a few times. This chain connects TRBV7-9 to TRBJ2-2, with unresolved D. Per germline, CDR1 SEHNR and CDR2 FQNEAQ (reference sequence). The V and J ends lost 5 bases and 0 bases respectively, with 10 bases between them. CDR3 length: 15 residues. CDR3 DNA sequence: TGTGCCAGCAGCGAGCAGGACCCGAACACCGGGGAGCTGTTTTTT. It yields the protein CASSEQDPNTGELFF. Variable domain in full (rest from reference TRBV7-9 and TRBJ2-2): DTGVSQNPRHKITKRGQNVTFRCDPISEHNRLYWYRQTLGQGPEFLTYFQNEAQLEKSRLLSDRFSAERPKGSFSTLEIQRTEQGDSAMYLCASSEQDPNTGELFFGEGSRLTVL.

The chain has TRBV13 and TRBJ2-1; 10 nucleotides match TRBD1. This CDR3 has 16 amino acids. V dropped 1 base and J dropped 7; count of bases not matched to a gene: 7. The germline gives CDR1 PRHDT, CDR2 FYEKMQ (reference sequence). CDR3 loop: CASSLAGQGLSNEQFF. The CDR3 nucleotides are TGTGCCAGCAGCTTAGCGGGACAGGGGCTCTCAAATGAGCAGTTCTTC.

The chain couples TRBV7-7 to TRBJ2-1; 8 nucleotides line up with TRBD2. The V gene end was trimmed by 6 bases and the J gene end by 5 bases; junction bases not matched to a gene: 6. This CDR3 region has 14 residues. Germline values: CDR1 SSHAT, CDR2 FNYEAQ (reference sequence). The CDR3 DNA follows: TGTGCCAGCAGTTATAGCGGGGAAGACAATGAGCAGTTCTTC. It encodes CASSYSGEDNEQFF.

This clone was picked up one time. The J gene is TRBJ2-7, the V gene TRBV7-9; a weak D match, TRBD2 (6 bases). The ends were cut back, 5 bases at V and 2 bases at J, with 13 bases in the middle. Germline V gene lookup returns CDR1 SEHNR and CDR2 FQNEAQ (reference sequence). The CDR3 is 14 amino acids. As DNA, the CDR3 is TGTGCCAGCAGCCGGGGAGGTCCACCCTACGAGCAGTACTTC. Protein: CASSRGGPPYEQYF.

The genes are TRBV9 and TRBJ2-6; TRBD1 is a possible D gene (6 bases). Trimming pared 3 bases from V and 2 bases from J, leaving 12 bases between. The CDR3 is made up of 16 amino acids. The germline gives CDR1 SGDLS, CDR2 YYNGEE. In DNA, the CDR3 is TGTGCCAGCAGCGCATCAGGGGATACTGGGGCCAACGTCCTGACTTTC. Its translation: CASSASGDTGANVLTF.

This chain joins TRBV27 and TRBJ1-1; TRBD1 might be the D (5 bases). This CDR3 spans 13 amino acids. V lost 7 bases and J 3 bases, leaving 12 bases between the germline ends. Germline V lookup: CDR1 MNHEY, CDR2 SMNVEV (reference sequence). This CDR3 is CASTGGSDTEAFF. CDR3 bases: TGTGCCAGCACCGGGGGGTCGGACACTGAAGCTTTCTTT.

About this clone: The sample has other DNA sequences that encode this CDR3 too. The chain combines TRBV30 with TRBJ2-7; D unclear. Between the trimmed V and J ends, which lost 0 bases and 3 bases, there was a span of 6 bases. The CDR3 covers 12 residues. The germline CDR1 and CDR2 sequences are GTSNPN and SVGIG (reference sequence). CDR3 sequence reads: CAWSVVGYEQYF. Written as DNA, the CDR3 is TGTGCCTGGAGTGTAGTGGGCTACGAGCAGTACTTC. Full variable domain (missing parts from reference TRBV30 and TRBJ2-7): SQTIHQWPATLVQPVGSPLSLECTVEGTSNPNLYWYRQAAGRGLQLLFYSVGIGQISSEVPQNLSASRPQDRQFILSSKKLLLSDSGFYLCAWSVVGYEQYFGPGTRLTVT.

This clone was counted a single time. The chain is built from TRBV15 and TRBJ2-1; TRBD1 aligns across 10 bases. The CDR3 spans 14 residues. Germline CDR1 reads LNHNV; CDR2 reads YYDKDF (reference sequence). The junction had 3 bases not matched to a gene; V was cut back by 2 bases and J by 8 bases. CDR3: CATSRSGTGDEQFF. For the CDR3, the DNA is TGTGCCACCAGCAGATCTGGGACAGGGGATGAGCAGTTCTTC.